Below, 23 T cell receptor beta chains from the same sample are listed, as sequenced in a study of blood T cell repertoires in COVID-19 (dated by TCRdb to about 2020). The receptor library was made with the immunoSEQ multiplex PCR assay. TCRdb mirrors the immuneACCESS table, restricted to in-frame sequences. Some clones are absent from its copies; in checked studies, under half trace to an unresolved V gene, and the reason for the others is unknown. This sample lists approximately 250,000 clones; roughly 84% were detected once. The top ten constitute around 0.97% of the sample. Sequencing was done on a sample of peripheral blood. The receptors were sampled from a man aged 40-50 years with acute or convalescent COVID-19.

This clone was seen more than once but under ten times. The CDR3 reads CAWIGRGREKLFF. DNA for the CDR3: TGTGCCTGGATTGGCCGGGGGAGGGAAAAACTGTTTTTT. This sequence joins TRBV30 and TRBJ1-4; D is perhaps TRBD1 (5 bases). In germline, CDR1 is GTSNPN, CDR2 SVGIG (reference sequence). The CDR3 sequence is 13 residues long. V lost 4 bases to trimming and J lost 8 bases, with 14 bases between them.

The chain links TRBV7-8 to TRBJ1-6; TRBD1 matches at 7 bases. V gave up 3 bases and J gave up 6 bases; unmatched junction bases: 11. The CDR3 length is 17 residues. Germline V gene lookup returns CDR1 SGHVS and CDR2 FQNEAQ. The CDR3 nucleotides are TGTGCCAGCAGCTTGGAGACAGGGCCCTCTTTTAATTCACCCCTCCACTTT. This codes for CASSLETGPSFNSPLHF.

The chain couples TRBV6-4 to TRBJ1-6, with 10 bases lining up with TRBD1. This CDR3 has 15 amino acids. V lost 4 bases and J lost 8; bases outside the gene matches: 5. Germline CDR1 reads MRHNA; CDR2 reads SNTAGT. CDR3 sequence reads: CASSVTGTGDSPLHF. As DNA, the CDR3 is TGTGCCAGCAGTGTGACTGGGACAGGGGATTCACCCCTCCACTTT.

The chain has TRBV6-6 and TRBJ2-5; maybe TRBD1 (5 bases). The germline V gene encodes CDR1 MNHNY and CDR2 SVGAGI (reference sequence). The ends were cut back, 7 bases at V and 1 base at J, with 10 bases in the middle. The CDR3 covers 13 residues. The CDR3 loop is CASNPGIQETQYF. In DNA form, the CDR3 reads TGTGCCAGCAATCCAGGGATCCAAGAGACCCAGTACTTC.

V usage is TRBV6-4 and J usage is TRBJ2-7; D perhaps matches TRBD1 (6 bases). The CDR3 totals 15 residues. Germline V CDR1 and CDR2: MRHNA, SNTAGT. V dropped 6 bases and J dropped 3 bases, with 18 bases sitting between them. The CDR3 protein is CASRDSPTIYYEQYF. The CDR3 nucleotides read TGTGCCAGCAGGGACAGCCCAACGATCTACTACGAGCAGTACTTC.

The rearrangement uses TRBV12-5 and TRBJ1-3, with D perhaps TRBD1 (6 bases). The CDR3 has 14 amino acids. Germline values: CDR1 LGHNT, CDR2 FRNRAP. Deletions cut 6 bases from V and 4 bases from J, with 13 bases between. This chain's CDR3 is CASGSGTNGNTIYF. CDR3 coding DNA: TGTGCTAGTGGCTCCGGGACAAACGGAAACACCATATATTTT.

The V call is TRBV6-1, the J call TRBJ1-5; TRBD1 is a possible D gene (5 bases). The CDR3 is 14 amino acids. The V and J ends lost 5 bases and 5 bases respectively, with 13 bases between them. Germline CDR1 and CDR2: MNHNS and SASEGT. The CDR3 nucleotides read TGTGCCAGCAGTTGGGGGGGAAAAGATCAGCCCCAGCATTTT. Residues: CASSWGGKDQPQHF.

The CDR3 sequence: CASSGQGNEQFF. The CDR3 coding sequence is TGTGCCAGCAGCGGACAGGGGAATGAGCAGTTCTTC. The chain couples TRBV9 to TRBJ2-1; 8 nucleotides line up with TRBD1. The germline gives CDR1 SGDLS, CDR2 YYNGEE. The CDR3 is 12 residues long. Trimming at V came to 3 bases and at J to 7 bases, leaving 0 bases not matched to a gene.

V usage is TRBV27 and J usage is TRBJ1-2; 7 nucleotides align to TRBD1. The CDR3 consists of 15 residues. The V segment lost 5 bases and the J segment 3 bases; nucleotides outside the gene matches: 9. CDR1 MNHEY and CDR2 SMNVEV come from the germline V gene (reference sequence). Written as DNA, the CDR3 is TGTGCCAGCAGTCTGGGGACAGCGTCCCACTATGGCTACACCTTC. This gives the protein CASSLGTASHYGYTF.

The chain uses TRBV2 and TRBJ1-2; D not resolved. CDR3 length: 14 amino acids. Trimming cost V 3 bases and J 7 bases, with 15 bases left between them. The germline V gene has CDR1 SNHLY and CDR2 FYNNEI. The CDR3 sequence: CASSDRLQTSGYTF. CDR3 coding DNA: TGTGCCAGCAGTGATCGATTGCAAACTAGTGGCTACACCTTC.

The genes are TRBV4-1 and TRBJ1-2; D is uncertain. CDR1 is MGHRA and CDR2 is YSYEKL in the germline V gene. The length of the CDR3 is 14 residues. Trimming left V 1 base short and J 8 bases short, with 14 bases between. This chain's CDR3 is CASSQGLTGGGYTF. The CDR3 nucleotides read TGCGCCAGCAGCCAAGGGCTTACGGGTGGGGGCTACACCTTC.

The chain couples TRBV11-2 to TRBJ1-3; TRBD1 agrees at 7 bases. The CDR3 contains 15 residues. Per germline, CDR1 SGHAT and CDR2 FQNNGV. The trim removed 5 bases at V and 7 bases at J, leaving 11 bases unmatched. CDR3 sequence: CASSLGSTGFNTIYF. The CDR3 DNA sequence: TGTGCCAGCAGCCTGGGTTCGACAGGGTTTAACACCATATATTTT.

This chain joins TRBV19 and TRBJ1-1; 7 nucleotides line up with TRBD1. Germline assignment: CDR1 LNHDA and CDR2 SQIVND (reference sequence). CDR3 length equals 16 residues. Trimming at V came to 2 bases and at J to 6 bases, leaving 12 bases not matched to a gene. In DNA, the CDR3 is TGTGCCAGTAGTATAATCGAGACAGGGAGAGGCGCTGAAGCTTTCTTT. Protein product: CASSIIETGRGAEAFF. Full variable domain (remainder filled in from reference TRBV19 and TRBJ1-1): DGGITQSPKYLFRKEGQNVTLSCEQNLNHDAMYWYRQDPGQGLRLIYYSQIVNDFQKGDIAEGYSVSREKKESFPLTVTSAQKNPTAFYLCASSIIETGRGAEAFFGQGTRLTVV.

V usage is TRBV15 and J usage is TRBJ2-2; 7 bases fit TRBD2. Germline V gives CDR1 LNHNV, CDR2 YYDKDF (reference sequence). The ends lost 8 bases at V and 3 bases at J; junction bases unmatched: 9. There are 15 residues in the CDR3. The DNA for the CDR3 is TGTGCCACCGGGGGGGAAGGAACCTACACCGGGGAGCTGTTTTTT. It specifies CATGGEGTYTGELFF.

The CDR3 reads CASSRTGGAYNEQFF. Here the CDR3 DNA reads TGTGCCAGCAGCCGCACAGGGGGCGCCTACAATGAGCAGTTCTTC. This chain uses TRBV5-5 with TRBJ2-1; TRBD1 aligns across 9 bases. Trimming took 4 bases from V and 2 from J; bases not matched to a gene: 4. This CDR3 is built from 15 residues. Germline CDR1 reads SGHKS; CDR2 reads YYEKEE (reference sequence).

J is TRBJ2-5 and V is TRBV5-1; D might be TRBD2 (5 bases). The V gene's germline CDR1 is SGHRS and CDR2 YFSETQ. The V and J ends lost 6 bases and 2 bases respectively, with 11 bases between them. The CDR3 is made up of 13 amino acids. The CDR3 DNA sequence: TGCGCCAGCAAACCGGGATTACAAGAGACCCAGTACTTC. This translates into CASKPGLQETQYF.

This chain joins TRBV3-1 (or the pseudogene TRBV3-2) and TRBJ1-6; D might be TRBD1 (6 bases). Germline V gives CDR1 LGHDT, CDR2 YNNKEL (reference sequence). Trimming stripped 1 base from V and 14 bases from J, with 12 bases between. The CDR3 contains 13 residues. The CDR3 sequence: CASSQGTDGTLHF. The CDR3 bases are TGTGCCAGCAGCCAAGGGACAGATGGGACCCTCCACTTT.

V and J are TRBV18 and TRBJ2-2; tentative D call: TRBD1 (6 bases). Germline CDR1 KGHSH, CDR2 LQKENI. Trimming removed 3 bases at V and 0 bases at J, with 8 bases between. The CDR3 sequence is 15 residues long. CDR3 protein: CASSPQGTNTGELFF. CDR3 sequence (DNA): TGTGCCAGCTCACCGCAGGGGACGAACACCGGGGAGCTGTTTTTT. The variable domain in full, completed from reference TRBV18 and TRBJ2-2, reads NAGVMQNPRHLVRRRGQEARLRCSPMKGHSHVYWYRQLPEEGLKFMVYLQKENIIDESGMPKERFSAEFPKEGPSILRIQQVVRGDSAAYFCASSPQGTNTGELFFGEGSRLTVL.

The rearrangement links TRBV4-1 to TRBJ1-1, with D tentatively TRBD1 (6 bases). The CDR3 runs to 16 residues. CDR1 and CDR2 (germline): MGHRA, YSYEKL. The V end lost 1 base, the J end lost 1 base, and 13 bases lay between the germline ends. The CDR3 reads CASSQGLRGGNTEAFF. In DNA form, the CDR3 reads TGCGCCAGCAGCCAAGGTTTGAGGGGGGGGAACACTGAAGCTTTCTTT.

The rearrangement joins TRBV12-5 to TRBJ2-1, with D hard to call. From germline, CDR1 is LGHNT and CDR2 FRNRAP. V shed 3 bases and J shed 7 bases, with 4 bases lying between them. The CDR3 extends over 11 amino acids. The CDR3 protein is CASGFNNEQFF. The CDR3 DNA follows: TGTGCTAGTGGTTTCAATAATGAGCAGTTCTTC.

This clone was picked up one time. This sequence joins TRBV12-1 and TRBJ1-2; the table gives TRBD1 as D, unverified against the DNA. TRBV12-1 is noted as a pseudogene. The CDR3 spans 19 residues. In nucleotides, the CDR3 is TGTGCCAGCAGCTTTGGGGCCGGAATGATAGGGGCCATCTCCTATGGCTACACCTTC. It translates to CASSFGAGMIGAISYGYTF.

The genes are TRBV6-6 and TRBJ2-7; 9 bases match TRBD2. Per germline, CDR1 MNHNY and CDR2 SVGAGI (reference sequence). The V segment lost 8 bases and the J segment 1 base; nucleotides outside the gene matches: 3. The length of the CDR3 is 13 residues. The CDR3 bases are TGTGCCAGCGGTACTAGCGGGTCCTACGAGCAGTACTTC. This sequence encodes CASGTSGSYEQYF.

The J gene is TRBJ1-2, the V gene TRBV9, with 7 bases identical to TRBD1. This CDR3 is 15 amino acids long. From germline, CDR1 is SGDLS and CDR2 YYNGEE. V lost 8 bases, J lost 5 bases, and 15 bases stayed unmatched. The CDR3 DNA follows: TGTGCCAGTTCTATTGCCCCGGGACAGCCGTATGGCTACACCTTC. Translating it yields CASSIAPGQPYGYTF.